This TCR beta chain was found in a study of graft-versus-host responses after intestinal transplantation. Study observations and caveats: Detected in recipient marrow were GvH clones, some of which were first observed in ileum or blood.

This CDR3 has 15 residues. V lost 4 bases to trimming and J lost 3 bases, with 16 bases between them. CDR1 and CDR2 (germline): SGHTA, FQGNSA. Profiling relied on immunoSEQ multiplex PCR, and the TCRdb table lists in-frame clones only, not all of them. Of tens of thousands of clones detected, 85% to 95% appear once; the ten largest clones hold 43%. On this clone itself: The antigen remains undetermined.

The chain is built from TRBV7-2 and TRBJ2-7; D might be TRBD1 or TRBD2, each matching 5 bases. The input for sequencing was PBMCs, taken roughly 270 days after intestinal transplant. The TCR was taken from a human patient who received an intestinal transplant, so some T cells may come from the graft donor. The DNA of the CDR3 is TGTGCCAGCAGCTGTGACCCCCTTGGGGGCTACGAGCAGTACTTC. Translating gives CASSCDPLGGYEQYF.